What follows describes a single T cell receptor beta chain. There is no known antigen for this receptor. Just one base apart from a much larger clone, this may be a read error. The donors were healthy, HIV-negative adults with no recently reported acute infections or vaccinations. Every donor was a Caucasian adult residing in Nashville, Tennessee, USA. CD8 memory samples combined magnetically selected CD45RO+ cells with CCR7-negative CD45RA+ effector memory (TemRA) cells. After blood collection by leukapheresis, PBMCs were isolated using Ficoll-Histopaque density gradient centrifugation and then cryopreserved in the vapor phase of liquid nitrogen. Analytical flow cytometry was used to check the purity and quantity of every magnetically sorted T cell population. Each sorted fraction had its genomic DNA isolated and then quantified by UV absorbance on a Nanodrop 2000c. The data originate from a study of shared clonotypes between healthy human individuals (dated by TCRdb to 2018 to 2020). For context, the study as a whole: The cohort included three men and a couple of women between 18 and 49 years of age. For each donor, CD4 naive and CD4 memory were each given three plates, CD8 naive was given two plates, and CD8 memory was given one plate. To estimate repertoire size and how much clonotype sharing occurs between individuals, the study deeply sequenced the blood TCR repertoires of 5 or 6 healthy adults. To increase sequencing depth and limit assay-specific biases, different laboratories used diverse techniques to prepare libraries and sequence TCR repertoires. Leukapheresis yielded between about 0.8 and 9.5 billion PBMCs per donor. Beyond this particular receptor, the publication reports: Pairwise subsampling indicated that sequencing depth was expected to affect the degree of clonotype sharing among donors. Larger estimated clonotype richness was generally found for naive subsets than for memory subsets. Rarefaction of sorted-subset datasets indicated incomplete sequencing despite the large sequencing depth. Sampling was restricted to blood, and TCR repertoires in tissue are likely to differ from TCR repertoires in blood. When several donors were compared, the shared fraction of clonotypes was 5% to 6.5% for naive CD4, approximately 3.3% for naive CD8, roughly 2.5% for memory CD4, and 0.35% to 0.4% for memory CD8. Compared with non-shared clonotypes, clonotypes shared by all four sorted-subset donors had higher generation probabilities. Because the study included a small number of donors, the genetic and exposure-history diversity represented was limited.

Using the deep immunoSEQ assay, multiplex PCR amplified TCR CDR3 regions from genomic DNA. Extracted genomic DNA from each cell subset was distributed evenly across all wells of several immunoSEQ 96-well plates, and each plate was treated as a replicate. For sorted subsets, each replicate PCR was loaded with about 200 ng genomic DNA, equivalent to some 27,000 T cell genomes. Purified libraries were measured with a Qubit 3.0 fluorometer, size-checked on a Bioanalyzer 2100, and measured again with the KAPA Library Quantification kit. Each immunoSEQ 96-well plate was sequenced on its own single-read 150-cycle Illumina NextSeq 550 flow cell. In the original analysis: Because the immunoSEQ output included only junctional sequences and no quality scores, the filtering could not be the same as the filtering used for full-length reads. To assign V/J genes and CDR3, sequences were annotated against IMGT germline references using PyIR, a Python wrapper for IgBLAST v1.9. Reads were removed for weak V/J assignments (E-value above 1e-6), missing CDR3, stop codons, out-of-frame junctions, or ambiguous translated residues. V3J clonotypes were defined as sequences sharing an identical inferred V gene, J gene, and CDR3 amino acid sequence. Percentage overlap between repertoires was calculated by dividing the number of shared unique clonotypes by the size of the smaller repertoire. Repertoire richness was assessed with RTK rarefaction, the Chao1 estimator, and Recon v2.1 estimates of unobserved clonotypes. Generation probabilities for all TCRbeta clonotypes obtained by the gDNA method from four donors were computed using OLGA. TCRdb provides this immuneACCESS table in a form limited to in-frame rearrangements. Some clones are lacking; in checked studies, under half of them reflect an unresolved V gene, and why the rest are absent is not known. V, J and clone size derive from that table, while D and trimming were established from the DNA sequence. This sample gives over 95,000 clones in total; over 65% of them show up just once. Roughly 23% of the sample lies in the top ten.

The CDR3 runs 13 residues from the cysteine to the phenylalanine. The only DNA kept is the CDR3, 39 bases in frame from the first base. Reading the germline V gene (reference sequence) gives CDR1 MNHEY and CDR2 SMNVEV. V drops 5 bases and J drops 0 bases, leaving 5 bases in between. This TCR was recovered from a woman aged 25 to 39 in good health. The rearrangement combines TRBV27 with TRBJ1-5; too little of a D gene remains to name it. The specimen was memory CD8+ T cells sorted from blood. This sample's cell subset or site label indicates: CD45RO+ cells pooled with CCR7-negative TemRA cells. The CDR3 region has the sequence CASSGDSNQPQHF. The nucleotides read TGTGCCAGCAGTGGGGATAGCAATCAGCCCCAGCATTTT.